Listed below are T cell receptor beta chains from one sample, sequenced in a study of T-cell reconstitution after alpha-beta-depleted transplantation in children. TCRdb itself ran the PCR reads through MiXCR, one entry per CDR3 protein. The profile shows about 370,000 distinct CDR3 sequences, about a fifth of them singletons. Sequencing used PBMCs from the stem cell graft donor, obtained from the stem cell graft. The receptors were gathered from a human donor who donated a stem cell graft to a child with acute myeloid leukemia. CDR3s include the opening cysteine and the closing phenylalanine or tryptophan. The order of the fields is V gene, J gene, D gene, CDR3 length, clone size, CDR3 protein, CDR3 DNA. The D gene is left open where the match is weak. A clone size is listed for some rows: how often the clone was seen (once, few, many), or a class if it is expanded.

v_call: TRBV24-1; j_call: TRBJ2-2; d_call: -; cdr3_length: 13; clone_size: -; cdr3_aa: CATSDTRTGELFF; cdr3_nt: TGTGCCACCAGTGACACCCGGACCGGGGAGCTGTTTTTT
v_call: TRBV4-1; j_call: TRBJ2-7; d_call: -; cdr3_length: 15; clone_size: -; cdr3_aa: CASSQEIGGGYEQYF; cdr3_nt: TGCGCCAGCAGCCAAGAGATTGGGGGAGGCTACGAGCAGTACTTC
v_call: TRBV29-1; j_call: TRBJ2-5; d_call: TRBD1; cdr3_length: 14; clone_size: -; cdr3_aa: CSVGARQGVETQYF; cdr3_nt: TGCAGCGTTGGGGCCAGGCAGGGGGTAGAGACCCAGTACTTC
v_call: TRBV28; j_call: TRBJ2-7; d_call: TRBD1; cdr3_length: 15; clone_size: few; cdr3_aa: CASSTIGTGANEQYF; cdr3_nt: TGTGCCAGCAGCACTATCGGGACAGGGGCCAACGAGCAGTACTTC
v_call: TRBV4-1; j_call: TRBJ1-2; d_call: -; cdr3_length: 14; clone_size: few; cdr3_aa: CASSPQISNYGYTF; cdr3_nt: TGCGCCAGCAGCCCTCAGATCTCTAACTATGGCTACACCTTC
v_call: TRBV12-3/TRBV12-4; j_call: TRBJ1-4; d_call: -; cdr3_length: 15; clone_size: -; cdr3_aa: CASSFPGRANEKLFF; cdr3_nt: TGTGCCAGCAGTTTCCCTGGCCGCGCTAATGAAAAACTGTTTTTT
v_call: TRBV5-1; j_call: TRBJ2-5; d_call: -; cdr3_length: 11; clone_size: -; cdr3_aa: CASSSGRGQYF; cdr3_nt: TGCGCCAGCAGCTCCGGTCGGGGCCAGTACTTC
v_call: TRBV28; j_call: TRBJ2-7; d_call: -; cdr3_length: 14; clone_size: -; cdr3_aa: CASSLIASPYEQYF; cdr3_nt: TGTGCCAGCAGTTTGATAGCTTCCCCCTACGAGCAGTACTTC
v_call: TRBV7-7; j_call: TRBJ2-1; d_call: -; cdr3_length: 15; clone_size: -; cdr3_aa: CASSSVLSSYNEQFF; cdr3_nt: TGTGCTAGCAGCTCAGTACTAAGCTCCTACAATGAGCAGTTCTTC
v_call: TRBV27; j_call: TRBJ1-1; d_call: -; cdr3_length: 14; clone_size: -; cdr3_aa: CASSSLTMNTEAFF; cdr3_nt: TGTGCCAGCAGTTCACTCACAATGAACACTGAAGCTTTCTTT
v_call: TRBV12-3/TRBV12-4; j_call: TRBJ2-3; d_call: TRBD2; cdr3_length: 15; clone_size: few; cdr3_aa: CASSLGLAGEHTQYF; cdr3_nt: TGTGCCAGCAGCCTCGGACTAGCGGGAGAACATACGCAGTATTTT
v_call: TRBV20-1; j_call: TRBJ2-6; d_call: -; cdr3_length: 14; clone_size: -; cdr3_aa: CSAMDGSGANVLTF; cdr3_nt: TGCAGTGCTATGGACGGCTCTGGGGCCAACGTCCTGACTTTC
v_call: TRBV13; j_call: TRBJ2-1; d_call: -; cdr3_length: 19; clone_size: -; cdr3_aa: CASSTDGQGILLGYNEQFF; cdr3_nt: TGTGCCAGCAGCACTGATGGGCAGGGGATTTTATTAGGGTACAATGAGCAGTTCTTC
v_call: TRBV5-1; j_call: TRBJ2-2; d_call: TRBD2; cdr3_length: 16; clone_size: -; cdr3_aa: CASSQQGLAGPGELFF; cdr3_nt: TGCGCCAGCAGCCAACAGGGACTAGCGGGACCCGGGGAGCTGTTTTTT
v_call: TRBV4-3; j_call: TRBJ2-7; d_call: -; cdr3_length: 16; clone_size: few; cdr3_aa: CASSQDRGRSVYEQYF; cdr3_nt: TGCGCCAGCAGCCAAGATCGCGGTCGAAGTGTCTACGAGCAGTACTTC
v_call: TRBV12-2; j_call: TRBJ2-1; d_call: -; cdr3_length: 16; clone_size: once; cdr3_aa: CASRLELAGGYNEQFF; cdr3_nt: TGTGCAAGTCGCTTAGAACTAGCGGGAGGGTACAATGAGCAGTTCTTC
v_call: TRBV10-3; j_call: TRBJ2-7; d_call: -; cdr3_length: 12; clone_size: few; cdr3_aa: CAISESPYEQYF; cdr3_nt: TGTGCCATCAGTGAGTCGCCCTACGAGCAGTACTTC
v_call: TRBV11-2; j_call: TRBJ1-4; d_call: -; cdr3_length: 17; clone_size: -; cdr3_aa: CASSLVVGAQTNEKLFF; cdr3_nt: TGTGCCAGCAGCTTAGTTGTCGGGGCTCAAACTAATGAAAAACTGTTTTTT
v_call: TRBV29-1; j_call: TRBJ2-1; d_call: TRBD2; cdr3_length: 19; clone_size: many; cdr3_aa: CSVENLGAGGRRSYNEQFF; cdr3_nt: TGCAGCGTTGAAAATTTAGGGGCGGGAGGCCGACGCTCCTACAATGAGCAGTTCTTC
v_call: TRBV20-1; j_call: TRBJ2-1; d_call: -; cdr3_length: 14; clone_size: few; cdr3_aa: CSARAPQYPDEQFF; cdr3_nt: TGCAGTGCTAGAGCCCCTCAGTATCCCGATGAGCAGTTCTTC
v_call: TRBV29-1; j_call: TRBJ2-1; d_call: -; cdr3_length: 11; clone_size: many; cdr3_aa: CSVPSGDEQFF; cdr3_nt: TGCAGCGTTCCAAGTGGGGATGAGCAGTTCTTC
v_call: TRBV27; j_call: TRBJ1-2; d_call: -; cdr3_length: 15; clone_size: -; cdr3_aa: CASSLWGGQKRGYTF; cdr3_nt: TGTGCCAGCAGTTTATGGGGCGGACAGAAGAGAGGCTACACCTTC
v_call: TRBV25-1; j_call: TRBJ2-1; d_call: TRBD2; cdr3_length: 12; clone_size: many; cdr3_aa: CASSGGLAEQFF; cdr3_nt: TGTGCCAGCAGTGGGGGACTAGCGGAGCAGTTCTTC
v_call: TRBV4-3; j_call: TRBJ2-7; d_call: TRBD1; cdr3_length: 15; clone_size: few; cdr3_aa: CASSSGTGGVYEQYF; cdr3_nt: TGCGCCAGCAGCTCCGGGACAGGGGGCGTCTACGAGCAGTACTTC
v_call: TRBV15; j_call: TRBJ1-2; d_call: TRBD1; cdr3_length: 14; clone_size: -; cdr3_aa: CATSEGQAGYGYTF; cdr3_nt: TGTGCCACCAGCGAGGGACAGGCGGGATATGGCTACACCTTC
v_call: TRBV28; j_call: TRBJ2-7; d_call: -; cdr3_length: 14; clone_size: -; cdr3_aa: CASSLYMRNYEQYF; cdr3_nt: TGTGCCAGCAGTTTATATATGCGGAACTACGAGCAGTACTTC
v_call: TRBV5-1; j_call: TRBJ2-5; d_call: TRBD2; cdr3_length: 15; clone_size: few; cdr3_aa: CASSTRTSAQETQYF; cdr3_nt: TGCGCCAGCAGCACGAGGACTAGCGCGCAAGAGACCCAGTACTTC
v_call: TRBV15; j_call: TRBJ2-3; d_call: -; cdr3_length: 14; clone_size: few; cdr3_aa: CATSRAGSTDTQYF; cdr3_nt: TGTGCCACCAGCAGAGCTGGTTCCACAGATACGCAGTATTTT